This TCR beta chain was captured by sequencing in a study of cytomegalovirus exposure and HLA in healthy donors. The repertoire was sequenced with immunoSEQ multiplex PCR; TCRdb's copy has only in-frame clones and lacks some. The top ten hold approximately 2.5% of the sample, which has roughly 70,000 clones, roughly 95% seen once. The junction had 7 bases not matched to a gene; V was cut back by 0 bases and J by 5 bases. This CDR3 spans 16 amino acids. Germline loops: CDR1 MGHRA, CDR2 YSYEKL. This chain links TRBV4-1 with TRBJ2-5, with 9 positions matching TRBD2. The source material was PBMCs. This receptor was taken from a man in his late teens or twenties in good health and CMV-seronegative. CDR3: CASSQDRLAGRETQYF. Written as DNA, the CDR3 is TGCGCCAGCAGCCAAGATAGGCTAGCGGGACGTGAGACCCAGTACTTC.